Below, 2 T cell receptor beta chains from the same sample are listed, as sequenced in a study of metastatic and nonmetastatic thyroid tumors. Thyroid surgery was preceded by no treatment in any patient. TCRdb ran MiXCR on the PCR reads. The data show tens of thousands of clones, with around a sixth seen just once and 3% held by the top ten. Input material: blood. These receptors all come from a female donor with papillary thyroid cancer or a benign thyroid nodule (not recorded which). Some clones in this sample may be carry-over from other donors' samples.

The genes are TRBV20-1 and TRBJ2-2; 7 bases map to TRBD2. V was clipped by 6 bases and J by 5 bases; unmatched bases: 9. Germline V gene sequence: CDR1 DFQATT, CDR2 SNEGSKA (reference sequence). The CDR3 sequence is 14 residues long. Here the CDR3 DNA reads TGCAGTGCCCACACGGGAGGTCTTACCGGGGAGCTGTTTTTT. Translation gives CSAHTGGLTGELFF.

This clone was found many times. The chain combines TRBV4-1 with TRBJ2-5; unclear D gene. The germline V and J ends were trimmed by 5 bases and 2 bases, with 12 bases remaining between them. The CDR3 loop spans 14 amino acids. The V gene's germline CDR1 is MGHRA and CDR2 YSYEKL. CDR3 residues: CASSGVGSQETQYF. The CDR3 DNA follows: TGCGCCAGCAGCGGAGTTGGGTCTCAAGAGACCCAGTACTTC.